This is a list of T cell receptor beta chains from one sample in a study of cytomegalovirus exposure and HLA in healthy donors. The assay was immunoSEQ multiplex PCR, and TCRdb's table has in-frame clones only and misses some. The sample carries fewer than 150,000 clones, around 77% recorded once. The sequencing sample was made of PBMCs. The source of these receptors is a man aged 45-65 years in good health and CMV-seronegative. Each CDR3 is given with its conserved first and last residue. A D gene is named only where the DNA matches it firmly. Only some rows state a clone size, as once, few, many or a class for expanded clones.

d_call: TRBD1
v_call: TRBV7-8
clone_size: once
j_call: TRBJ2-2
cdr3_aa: CASSLNRGFAGELFF
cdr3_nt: TGTGCCAGCAGCTTAAACAGGGGTTTCGCCGGGGAGCTGTTTTTT

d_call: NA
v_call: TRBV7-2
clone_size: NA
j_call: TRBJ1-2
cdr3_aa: CASSPGQYYGYTF
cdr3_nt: TGTGCCAGCAGCCCTGGACAGTACTATGGCTACACCTTC

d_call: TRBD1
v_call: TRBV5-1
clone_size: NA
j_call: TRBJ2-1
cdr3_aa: CASADTGGVNEQFF
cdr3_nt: TGCGCCAGCGCCGACACAGGGGGTGTCAATGAGCAGTTCTTC

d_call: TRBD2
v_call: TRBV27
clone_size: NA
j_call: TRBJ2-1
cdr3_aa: CASSPTTSPNEQFF
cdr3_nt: TGTGCCAGCAGTCCTACGACTAGCCCCAATGAGCAGTTCTTC

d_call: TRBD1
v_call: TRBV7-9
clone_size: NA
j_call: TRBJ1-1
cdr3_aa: CASSLGTGGGREAFF
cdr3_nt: TGTGCCAGCAGCTTAGGGACAGGAGGAGGTCGCGAAGCTTTCTTT

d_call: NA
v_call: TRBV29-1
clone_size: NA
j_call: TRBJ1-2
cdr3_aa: CSVTEDGYTF
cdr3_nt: TGCAGCGTGACAGAGGACGGCTACACCTTC

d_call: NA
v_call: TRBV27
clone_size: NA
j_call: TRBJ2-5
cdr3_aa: CASSLWAQETQYF
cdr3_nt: TGTGCCAGCAGTTTATGGGCCCAAGAGACCCAGTACTTC

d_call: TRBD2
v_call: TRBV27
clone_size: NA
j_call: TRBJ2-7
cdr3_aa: CASSRGTSGFYEQYF
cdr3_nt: TGTGCCAGCAGTCGGGGGACTAGCGGATTCTACGAGCAGTACTTC

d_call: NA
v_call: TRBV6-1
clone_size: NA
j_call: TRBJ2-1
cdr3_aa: CASSEQGDEQFF
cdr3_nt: TGTGCCAGCAGTGAACAAGGGGATGAGCAGTTCTTC

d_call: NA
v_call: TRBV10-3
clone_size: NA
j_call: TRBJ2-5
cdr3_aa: CAISESATQETQYF
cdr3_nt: TGTGCCATCAGTGAGTCGGCGACTCAAGAGACCCAGTACTTC

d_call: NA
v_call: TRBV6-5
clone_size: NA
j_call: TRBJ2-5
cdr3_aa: CASSYVGEETQYF
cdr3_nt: TGTGCCAGCAGTTACGTGGGAGAGGAGACCCAGTACTTC

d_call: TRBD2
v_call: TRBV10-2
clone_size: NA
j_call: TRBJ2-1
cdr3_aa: CASRWTSRAPSEQFF
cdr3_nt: TGCGCCAGCAGATGGACTAGTCGTGCCCCCAGTGAGCAGTTCTTC

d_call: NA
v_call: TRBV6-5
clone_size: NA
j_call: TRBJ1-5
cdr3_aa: CASSRDSNNQPQHF
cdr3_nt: TGTGCCAGTTCCCGGGACTCTAACAATCAGCCCCAGCATTTT

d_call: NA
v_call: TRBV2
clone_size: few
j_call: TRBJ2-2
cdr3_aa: CASSVRGRNTGELFF
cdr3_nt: TGTGCCAGCAGTGTGAGAGGCCGGAACACCGGGGAGCTGTTTTTT

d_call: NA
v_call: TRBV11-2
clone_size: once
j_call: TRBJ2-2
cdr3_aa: CASSLAGANTGELFF
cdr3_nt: TGTGCCAGCAGCTTAGCGGGGGCGAACACCGGGGAGCTGTTTTTT

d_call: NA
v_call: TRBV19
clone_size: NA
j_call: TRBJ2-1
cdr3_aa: CASSTPGRIGYNEQFF
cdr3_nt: TGTGCCAGTAGTACCCCAGGGAGGATAGGTTACAATGAGCAGTTCTTC

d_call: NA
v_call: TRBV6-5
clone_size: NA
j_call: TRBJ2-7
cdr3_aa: CASSPINSYEQYF
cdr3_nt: TGTGCCAGCAGTCCAATCAACTCCTACGAGCAGTACTTC

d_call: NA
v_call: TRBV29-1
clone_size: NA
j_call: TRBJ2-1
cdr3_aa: CSVQSRRDSYNEQFF
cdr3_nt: TGCAGCGTTCAATCCCGGCGGGACTCCTACAATGAGCAGTTCTTC

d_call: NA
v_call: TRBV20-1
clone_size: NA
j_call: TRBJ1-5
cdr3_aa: CSAGGLQPQHF
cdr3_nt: TGCAGTGCTGGAGGGCTGCAGCCCCAGCATTTT

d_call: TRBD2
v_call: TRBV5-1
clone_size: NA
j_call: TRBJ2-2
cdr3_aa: CASSFASGRTGELFF
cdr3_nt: TGCGCCAGCAGCTTTGCTAGCGGGAGGACCGGGGAGCTGTTTTTT

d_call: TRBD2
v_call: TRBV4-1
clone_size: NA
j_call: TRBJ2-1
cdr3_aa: CASSQETAGAYNEQFF
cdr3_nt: TGCGCCAGCAGCCAAGAAACAGCGGGAGCCTACAATGAGCAGTTCTTC

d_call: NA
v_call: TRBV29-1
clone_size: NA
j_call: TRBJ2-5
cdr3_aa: CSVDGRGQETQYF
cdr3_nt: TGCAGCGTTGATGGCCGGGGACAAGAGACCCAGTACTTC

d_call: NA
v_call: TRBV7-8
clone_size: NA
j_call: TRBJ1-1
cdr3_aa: CASSLATAVNTEAFF
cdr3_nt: TGTGCCAGCAGCTTAGCTACAGCTGTGAACACTGAAGCTTTCTTT

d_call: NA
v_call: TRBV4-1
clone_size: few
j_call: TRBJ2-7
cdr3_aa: CASSPPGTQGSYEQYF
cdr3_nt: TGCGCCAGCAGCCCACCCGGGACTCAGGGCTCCTACGAGCAGTACTTC

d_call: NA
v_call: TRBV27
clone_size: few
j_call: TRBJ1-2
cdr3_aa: CATLRGAGLGDYGYTF
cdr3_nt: TGTGCCACCCTTCGGGGGGCTGGGTTAGGGGACTATGGCTACACCTTC

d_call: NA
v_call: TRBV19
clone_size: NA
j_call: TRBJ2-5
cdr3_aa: CASSDTRGETQYF
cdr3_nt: TGTGCCAGTAGCGATACTAGAGGAGAGACCCAGTACTTC